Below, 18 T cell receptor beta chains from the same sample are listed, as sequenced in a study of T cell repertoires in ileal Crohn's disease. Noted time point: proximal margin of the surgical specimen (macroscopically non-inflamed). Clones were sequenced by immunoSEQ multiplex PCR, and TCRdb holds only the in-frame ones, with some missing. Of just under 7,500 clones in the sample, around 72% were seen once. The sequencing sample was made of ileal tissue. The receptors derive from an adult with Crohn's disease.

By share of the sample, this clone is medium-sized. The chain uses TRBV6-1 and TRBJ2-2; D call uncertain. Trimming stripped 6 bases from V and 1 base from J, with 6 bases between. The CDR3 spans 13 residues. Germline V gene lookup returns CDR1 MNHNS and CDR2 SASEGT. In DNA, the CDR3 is TGTGCCAGCAGGGCTGAGAACACCGGGGAGCTGTTTTTT. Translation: CASRAENTGELFF.

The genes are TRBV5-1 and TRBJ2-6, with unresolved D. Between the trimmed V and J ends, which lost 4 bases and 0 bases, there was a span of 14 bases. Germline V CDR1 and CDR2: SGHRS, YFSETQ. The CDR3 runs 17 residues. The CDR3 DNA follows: TGCGCCAGCAGCCTGTACCCCATGACCTCTGGGGCCAACGTCCTGACTTTC. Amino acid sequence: CASSLYPMTSGANVLTF. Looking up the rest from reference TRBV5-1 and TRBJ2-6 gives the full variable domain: KAGVTQTPRYLIKTRGQQVTLSCSPISGHRSVSWYQQTPGQGLQFLFEYFSETQRNKGNFPGRFSGRQFSNSRSEMNVSTLELGDSALYLCASSLYPMTSGANVLTFGAGSRLTVL.

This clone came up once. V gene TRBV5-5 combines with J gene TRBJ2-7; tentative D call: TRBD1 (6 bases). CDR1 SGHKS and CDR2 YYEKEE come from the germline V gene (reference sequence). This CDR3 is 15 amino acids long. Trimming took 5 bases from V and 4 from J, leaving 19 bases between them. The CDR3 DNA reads TGTGCCAGCAGTCCCGCATGGGGGCTGTCTTACGAGCAGTACTTC. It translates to CASSPAWGLSYEQYF. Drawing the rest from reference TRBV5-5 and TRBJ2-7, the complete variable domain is DAGVTQSPTHLIKTRGQQVTLRCSPISGHKSVSWYQQVLGQGPQFIFQYYEKEERGRGNFPDRFSARQFPNYSSELNVNALLLGDSALYLCASSPAWGLSYEQYFGPGTRLTVT.

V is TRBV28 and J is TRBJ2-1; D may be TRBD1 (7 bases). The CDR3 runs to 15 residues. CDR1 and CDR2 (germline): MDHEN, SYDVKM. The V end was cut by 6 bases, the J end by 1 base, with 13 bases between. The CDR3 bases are TGTGCCAGCAGCCGCGCGGGACAGTCCTACAATGAGCAGTTCTTC. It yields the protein CASSRAGQSYNEQFF.

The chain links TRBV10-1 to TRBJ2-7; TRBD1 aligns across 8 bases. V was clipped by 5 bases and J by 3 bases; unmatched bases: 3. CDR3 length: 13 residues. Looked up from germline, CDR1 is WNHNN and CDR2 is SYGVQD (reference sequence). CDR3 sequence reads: CASSPTGVYEQYF. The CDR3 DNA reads TGCGCCAGCAGTCCGACAGGGGTCTACGAGCAGTACTTC.

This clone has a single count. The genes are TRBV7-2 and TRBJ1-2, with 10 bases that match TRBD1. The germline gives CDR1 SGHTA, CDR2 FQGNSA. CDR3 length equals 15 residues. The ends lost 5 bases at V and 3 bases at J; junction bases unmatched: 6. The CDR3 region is CASSPRQGAHYGYTF. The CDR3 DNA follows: TGTGCCAGCAGCCCCCGACAGGGGGCTCACTATGGCTACACCTTC. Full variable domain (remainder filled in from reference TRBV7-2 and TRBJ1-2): GAGVSQSPSNKVTEKGKDVELRCDPISGHTALYWYRQSLGQGLEFLIYFQGNSAPDKSGLPSDRFSAERTGGSVSTLTIQRTQQEDSAVYLCASSPRQGAHYGYTFGSGTRLTVV.

The CDR3 sequence is CAKWDSRDSDNEQFF. The CDR3 DNA reads as TGTGCCAAATGGGACAGTCGGGACTCGGACAATGAGCAGTTCTTC. The V call is TRBV21-1, the J call TRBJ2-1; the table's D call, TRBD1, was not checked against the DNA. TRBV21-1 is marked as a pseudogene. This CDR3 contains 15 residues.

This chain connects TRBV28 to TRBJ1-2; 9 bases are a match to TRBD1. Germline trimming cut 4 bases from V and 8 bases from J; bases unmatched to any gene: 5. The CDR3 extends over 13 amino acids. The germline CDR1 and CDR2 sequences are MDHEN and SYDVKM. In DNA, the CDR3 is TGTGCCAGCAGTTCGGGACAGGGTAGGGGCTACACCTTC. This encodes CASSSGQGRGYTF.

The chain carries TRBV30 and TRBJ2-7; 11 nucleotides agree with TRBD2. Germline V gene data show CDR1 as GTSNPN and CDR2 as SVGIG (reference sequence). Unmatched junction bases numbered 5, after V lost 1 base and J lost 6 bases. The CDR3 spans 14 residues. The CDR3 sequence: CAWSGGLAAVEQYF. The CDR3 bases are TGTGCCTGGAGTGGGGGACTAGCGGCTGTCGAGCAGTACTTC.

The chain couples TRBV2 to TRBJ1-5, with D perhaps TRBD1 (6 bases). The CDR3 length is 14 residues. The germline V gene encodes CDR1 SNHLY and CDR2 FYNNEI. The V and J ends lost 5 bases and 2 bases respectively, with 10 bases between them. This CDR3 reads CASSTGSGNQPQHF. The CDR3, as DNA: TGTGCCAGCAGTACAGGGAGTGGCAATCAGCCCCAGCATTTT.

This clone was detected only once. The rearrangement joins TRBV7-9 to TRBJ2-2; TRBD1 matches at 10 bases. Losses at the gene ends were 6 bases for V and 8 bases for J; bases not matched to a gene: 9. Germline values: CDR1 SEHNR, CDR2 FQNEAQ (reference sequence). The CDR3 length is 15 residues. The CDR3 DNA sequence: TGTGCCAGCAGGTTGACAGGGGGCGAAAGAGGGGAGCTGTTTTTT. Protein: CASRLTGGERGELFF.

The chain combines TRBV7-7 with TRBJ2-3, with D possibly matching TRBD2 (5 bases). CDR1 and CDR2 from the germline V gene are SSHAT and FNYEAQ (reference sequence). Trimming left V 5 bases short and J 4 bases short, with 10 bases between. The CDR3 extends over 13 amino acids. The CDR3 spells CASSLSEADTQYF. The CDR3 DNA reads TGTGCCAGCAGCCTTTCGGAGGCAGATACGCAGTATTTT.

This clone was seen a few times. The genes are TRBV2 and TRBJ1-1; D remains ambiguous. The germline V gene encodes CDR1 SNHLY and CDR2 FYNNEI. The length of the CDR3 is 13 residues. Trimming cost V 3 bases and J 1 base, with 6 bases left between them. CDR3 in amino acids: CASSELPNTEAFF. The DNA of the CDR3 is TGTGCCAGCAGTGAGCTCCCGAACACTGAAGCTTTCTTT.

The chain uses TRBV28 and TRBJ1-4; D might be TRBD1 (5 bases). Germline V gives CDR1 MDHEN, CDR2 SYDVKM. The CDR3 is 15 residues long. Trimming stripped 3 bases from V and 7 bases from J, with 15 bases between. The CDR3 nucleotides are TGTGCCAGCAGTTTTAGGTCTCAGGGACGTGAAAAACTGTTTTTT. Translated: CASSFRSQGREKLFF.

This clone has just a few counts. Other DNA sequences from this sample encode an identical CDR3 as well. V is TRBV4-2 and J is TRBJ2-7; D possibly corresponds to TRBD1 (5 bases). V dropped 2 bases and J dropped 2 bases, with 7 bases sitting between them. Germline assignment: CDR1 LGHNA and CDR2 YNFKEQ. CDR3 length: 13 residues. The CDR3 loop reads CASSQRGAYEQYF. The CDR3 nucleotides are TGTGCCAGCAGCCAAAGGGGCGCCTACGAGCAGTACTTC.

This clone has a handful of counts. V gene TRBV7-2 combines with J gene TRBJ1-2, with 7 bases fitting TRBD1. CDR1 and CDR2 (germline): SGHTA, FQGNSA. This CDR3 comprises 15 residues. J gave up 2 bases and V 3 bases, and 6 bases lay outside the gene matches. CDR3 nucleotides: TGTGCCAGCAGCTTGACGGGACAGAACAACTATGGCTACACCTTC. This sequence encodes CASSLTGQNNYGYTF.

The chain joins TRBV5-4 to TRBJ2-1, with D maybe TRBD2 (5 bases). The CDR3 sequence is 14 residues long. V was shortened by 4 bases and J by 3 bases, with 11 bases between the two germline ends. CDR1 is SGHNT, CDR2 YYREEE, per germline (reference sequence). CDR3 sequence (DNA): TGTGCCAGCAGCATTAGTCGGGGCTACAATGAGCAGTTCTTC. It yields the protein CASSISRGYNEQFF. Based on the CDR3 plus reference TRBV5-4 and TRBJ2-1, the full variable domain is ETGVTQSPTHLIKTRGQQVTLRCSSQSGHNTVSWYQQALGQGPQFIFQYYREEENGRGNFPPRFSGLQFPNYSSELNVNALELDDSALYLCASSISRGYNEQFFGPGTRLTVL.

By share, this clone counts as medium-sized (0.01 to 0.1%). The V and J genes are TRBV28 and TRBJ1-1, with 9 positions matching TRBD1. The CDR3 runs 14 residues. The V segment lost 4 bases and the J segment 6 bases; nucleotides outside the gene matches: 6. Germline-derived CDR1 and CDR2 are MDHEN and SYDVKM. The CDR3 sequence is CASSWTGVLAEAFF. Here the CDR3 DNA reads TGTGCCAGCAGTTGGACAGGGGTATTGGCTGAAGCTTTCTTT.